These 18 T cell receptor beta chains were all obtained from the same sample, sequenced in a study of blood T cell repertoires in COVID-19. Repertoires were generated with immunoSEQ multiplex PCR, while TCRdb's copy carries only in-frame clones and drops some. The sample records about 200,000 clones, around 90% being singletons. The sample taken for sequencing was peripheral blood. Receptor source: a man in his fifties or sixties with acute or convalescent COVID-19.

The chain is built from TRBV7-2 and TRBJ2-5, with 7 bases that match TRBD1. CDR3 length: 14 residues. The V segment lost 5 bases and the J segment 4 bases; nucleotides outside the gene matches: 7. CDR1 is SGHTA, CDR2 FQGNSA, per germline. The CDR3 DNA sequence: TGTGCCAGCAGCGGCCGAAGGGGGCCAGAGACCCAGTACTTC. This sequence encodes CASSGRRGPETQYF.

The chain couples TRBV2 to TRBJ1-5; 8 bases match TRBD1. Per germline, CDR1 SNHLY and CDR2 FYNNEI. This CDR3 region has 15 residues. V dropped 6 bases and J dropped 0; count of bases not matched to a gene: 4. CDR3 sequence (DNA): TGTGCCAGCAGCCGACAGGGGCTTAGCAATCAGCCCCAGCATTTT. Protein product: CASSRQGLSNQPQHF.

This clone was seen a single time. The rearrangement links TRBV5-6 to TRBJ2-1; perhaps TRBD2 as D (6 bases). From germline, CDR1 is SGHDT and CDR2 YYEEEE. The V and J ends lost 4 bases and 3 bases respectively, with 14 bases between them. This CDR3 region has 15 residues. This CDR3 is CASSPRDSIYNEQFF. CDR3 bases: TGTGCCAGCAGCCCCCGGGACTCAATCTACAATGAGCAGTTCTTC.

The chain recombines TRBV7-2 with TRBJ2-7; 8 bases fit TRBD2. Unmatched junction bases numbered 8, after V lost 4 bases and J lost 3 bases. The CDR3 contains 15 residues. Germline loops: CDR1 SGHTA, CDR2 FQGNSA. The CDR3 sequence is CASSSRSGGLYEQYF. CDR3 bases: TGTGCCAGCAGCTCAAGGAGCGGGGGCCTCTACGAGCAGTACTTC.

This sequence joins TRBV24-1 and TRBJ1-4; a weak D match, TRBD1 (5 bases). Per the germline V gene, CDR1 is KGHDR and CDR2 is SFDVKD. With 4 bases removed from V and 7 bases from J, the gap between germline ends came to 18 bases. The CDR3 runs 16 residues. Written as DNA, the CDR3 is TGTGCCACCAGTGACCCTGGGAGGGGAAGGATTGAAAAACTGTTTTTT. This encodes CATSDPGRGRIEKLFF.

This sequence joins TRBV4-3 and TRBJ2-2, with TRBD1 matching 7 bases. The germline gives CDR1 LGHNA, CDR2 YSLEER. CDR3 length: 18 amino acids. The J segment lost 4 bases and the V segment lost 4 bases, leaving 15 bases of the junction unmatched. This chain's CDR3 is CASSPYRLEGQLTGELFF. The CDR3 DNA sequence: TGCGCCAGCAGCCCCTACCGATTAGAGGGACAGCTCACCGGGGAGCTGTTTTTT.

The V gene is TRBV11-2, the J gene TRBJ2-3; 7 bases line up with TRBD1. CDR1 SGHAT and CDR2 FQNNGV come from the germline V gene. V gave up 0 bases and J gave up 6 bases; unmatched junction bases: 9. The CDR3 is 16 residues long. CDR3: CASSLDGTAYFDTQYF. DNA of the CDR3: TGTGCCAGCAGCTTAGACGGGACAGCTTACTTTGATACGCAGTATTTT.

The rearrangement uses TRBV7-9 and TRBJ1-2; no firm D call. Trimming removed 0 bases at V and 4 bases at J, with 12 bases between. Germline assignment: CDR1 SEHNR and CDR2 FQNEAQ (reference sequence). This CDR3 spans 15 amino acids. Here the CDR3 reads CASSLAPGETYGYTF. CDR3 bases: TGTGCCAGCAGCTTAGCACCCGGGGAGACCTATGGCTACACCTTC. Full variable domain (missing parts from reference TRBV7-9 and TRBJ1-2): DTGVSQNPRHKITKRGQNVTFRCDPISEHNRLYWYRQTLGQGPEFLTYFQNEAQLEKSRLLSDRFSAERPKGSFSTLEIQRTEQGDSAMYLCASSLAPGETYGYTFGSGTRLTVV.

The chain couples TRBV7-2 to TRBJ2-1; 9 bases line up with TRBD2. V lost 0 bases to trimming and J lost 4 bases; unmatched junction nucleotides: 10. The CDR3 is made up of 18 amino acids. From germline, CDR1 is SGHTA and CDR2 FQGNSA. DNA for the CDR3: TGTGCCAGCAGCTTAGCCCCCAGGGGAGCGGGGGGATACAATGAGCAGTTCTTC. This codes for CASSLAPRGAGGYNEQFF.

The chain employs TRBV4-3 and TRBJ1-3; D is perhaps TRBD1 (6 bases). Trimming stripped 4 bases from V and 2 bases from J, with 12 bases between. CDR1 and CDR2 (germline): LGHNA, YSLEER. The length of the CDR3 is 15 residues. The CDR3 bases are TGCGCCAGCAGCCCTACAGGGCCACCTGGAAACACCATATATTTT. Amino acid sequence: CASSPTGPPGNTIYF.

V is TRBV12-3 or TRBV12-4 and J is TRBJ2-7; TRBD2 is a possible D gene (6 bases). V lost 3 bases and J lost 4, with 10 bases in between. The CDR3 consists of 13 residues. The CDR3 coding sequence is TGTGCCAGCAGTTTGGTGGGGGGATACGAGCAGTACTTC. It encodes CASSLVGGYEQYF.

This clone was picked up one time. V usage is TRBV7-3 and J usage is TRBJ1-1, with D uncertain. CDR3 length equals 15 residues. The ends were cut back, 2 bases at V and 0 bases at J, with 10 bases in the middle. Germline V gives CDR1 SGHTA, CDR2 FQGTGA. This CDR3 reads CASSLSAGLNTEAFF. Written as DNA, the CDR3 is TGTGCCAGCAGCTTATCCGCAGGCTTGAACACTGAAGCTTTCTTT.

The rearrangement uses TRBV18 and TRBJ2-6, with D hard to call. The germline V and J ends were trimmed by 2 bases and 0 bases, with 5 bases remaining between them. Germline CDR1 KGHSH, CDR2 LQKENI. The CDR3 spans 15 residues. In nucleotides, the CDR3 is TGTGCCAGCTCACCAAGGAGCTCTGGGGCCAACGTCCTGACTTTC. Amino acid sequence: CASSPRSSGANVLTF.

The genes are TRBV11-2 and TRBJ1-2; 7 bases match TRBD1. V lost 3 bases and J lost 5; bases outside the gene matches: 9. The CDR3 is made up of 15 amino acids. Germline loops: CDR1 SGHAT, CDR2 FQNNGV. The CDR3 DNA reads TGTGCCAGCAGCTTCGCCCCGGGACAGTCTTATGGCTACACCTTC. It is translated as CASSFAPGQSYGYTF.

The J gene is TRBJ2-4, the V gene TRBV6-1, with 7 bases fitting TRBD2. The germline CDR1 and CDR2 sequences are MNHNS and SASEGT. J lost 0 bases, V lost 2 bases, and 10 bases had no gene match. The CDR3 contains 18 residues. The CDR3 DNA follows: TGTGCCAGCAGTGAACTAGCGGCGAAACCACTAGCCAAAAACATTCAGTACTTC. As protein: CASSELAAKPLAKNIQYF.

The chain has TRBV11-3 and TRBJ2-3, with a possible D match to TRBD1 (6 bases). Trimming shortened V by 0 bases and J by 4 bases, and 8 bases separated the two germline ends. Germline V CDR1 and CDR2: SGHNT, YENEEA. This CDR3 comprises 14 residues. CDR3 loop: CASSLEPGADTQYF. For the CDR3, the DNA is TGTGCCAGCAGCTTAGAGCCAGGGGCAGATACGCAGTATTTT.

Only a few counts were recorded for this clone. This chain uses TRBV5-1 with TRBJ2-1; possibly TRBD2 for D (5 bases). The germline V gene encodes CDR1 SGHRS and CDR2 YFSETQ. Deletions cut 4 bases from V and 5 bases from J, with 13 bases between. The CDR3 contains 14 residues. DNA for the CDR3: TGCGCCAGCAGCGGGAGCGGCTACGACAATGAGCAGTTCTTC. Protein: CASSGSGYDNEQFF.

Only a few counts were recorded for this clone. V gene TRBV5-4 combines with J gene TRBJ1-1; a weak D match, TRBD1 (5 bases). Trimming shortened V by 0 bases and J by 2 bases, and 11 bases separated the two germline ends. Germline values: CDR1 SGHNT, CDR2 YYREEE (reference sequence). CDR3 length: 15 residues. The CDR3 spells CASSLVLTGNTEAFF. The DNA for the CDR3 is TGTGCCAGCAGCTTGGTACTTACAGGAAACACTGAAGCTTTCTTT.